The 18 T cell receptor beta chains given below trace back to one sample, sequenced in a study of Graves' ophthalmopathy and Graves' hyperthyroidism. Beta-chain TCR CDR3 regions were amplified from RNA transcripts. Second-round multiplex PCR came after a first-round RT-PCR that employed HTBI primers. A single record per CDR3 protein comes from TCRdb applying MiXCR to the multiplex PCR reads. The repertoire holds about 740,000 distinct CDR3 sequences, around 40% seen once, with approximately 46% in the top ten. Material for sequencing was peripheral blood. The origin of the receptors is an adult man with Graves' ophthalmopathy.

The chain employs TRBV2 and TRBJ1-2, with no clear D. The germline CDR1 and CDR2 sequences are SNHLY and FYNNEI. This CDR3 spans 15 amino acids. V was pared by 0 bases and J by 2 bases, with 10 bases between. CDR3 sequence reads: CASSEAGGSNYGYTF. The CDR3 DNA reads as TGTGCCAGCAGTGAAGCTGGAGGCTCAAACTATGGCTACACCTTC.

This clonotype was counted a few times. V gene TRBV4-1 combines with J gene TRBJ2-7; TRBD2 matches at 11 bases. The germline V gene has CDR1 MGHRA and CDR2 YSYEKL. With 5 bases clipped from V and 2 bases from J, the junction kept 5 bases outside the gene matches. The CDR3 is 15 amino acids. The CDR3 region has the DNA TGCGCCAGCAGCACAACTAGCGGGGGAGCCTACGAGCAGTACTTC. It translates to CASSTTSGGAYEQYF.

CDR3 DNA sequence: TGTGCCAGCAGCTTAAGGGGACTAGAAAATCAGCCCCAGCATTTT. Translation: CASSLRGLENQPQHF. This chain links TRBV7-2 with TRBJ1-5, with D possibly being TRBD1 (5 bases). The length of the CDR3 is 15 residues. V was shortened by 2 bases and J by 4 bases, with 12 bases between the two germline ends. Germline V lookup: CDR1 SGHTA, CDR2 FQGNSA.

This clonotype was detected only a few times. The chain employs TRBV7-9 and TRBJ1-4; tentative D call: TRBD1 (6 bases). Germline V gene sequence: CDR1 SEHNR, CDR2 FQNEAQ (reference sequence). Between the trimmed V and J ends, which lost 6 bases and 2 bases, there was a span of 16 bases. The CDR3 has 16 residues. Written as DNA, the CDR3 is TGTGCCAGCAGTTCGACACCCGGGGGCACTAATGAAAAACTGTTTTTT. Translation: CASSSTPGGTNEKLFF.

CDR3 bases: TGTGCCAGCAGCGTGACAGGGATCAGTCAGCCCCAGCATTTT. Translation gives CASSVTGISQPQHF. The rearrangement joins TRBV10-3 to TRBJ1-5; 7 bases are shared with TRBD1. Per the germline V gene, CDR1 is ENHRY and CDR2 is SYGVKD. The CDR3 loop spans 14 amino acids. Trimming took 10 bases from V and 6 from J; bases not matched to a gene: 12.

This clonotype was seen many times. V and J are TRBV7-9 and TRBJ1-6; maybe TRBD1 (5 bases). V lost 4 bases and J lost 7, with 11 bases in between. CDR3 length: 14 amino acids. CDR1 and CDR2 from the germline V gene are SEHNR and FQNEAQ (reference sequence). In DNA form, the CDR3 reads TGTGCCAGCAGCTCCGGGACGGCAAATTCACCCCTCCACTTT. It translates to CASSSGTANSPLHF.

The chain carries TRBV2 and TRBJ1-5; D is unclear. The ends were cut back, 7 bases at V and 3 bases at J, with 10 bases in the middle. This CDR3 has 13 amino acids. Germline CDR1 and CDR2: SNHLY and FYNNEI. CDR3 nucleotide sequence: TGTGCCAGCATGAGGGTCTACAATCAGCCCCAGCATTTT. Translated, it gives CASMRVYNQPQHF.

This clonotype was counted ten times or more. The CDR3 region is CATSRDSYNQPQHF. CDR3 bases: TGTGCCACCAGCCGGGACAGCTACAATCAGCCCCAGCATTTT. This chain connects TRBV15 to TRBJ1-5; 7 bases fit TRBD1. V was clipped by 5 bases and J by 3 bases; unmatched bases: 4. CDR3 length: 14 residues. Germline assignment: CDR1 LNHNV and CDR2 YYDKDF (reference sequence). The entire variable domain, with the rest obtained from reference TRBV15 and TRBJ1-5, is as follows: DAMVIQNPRYQVTQFGKPVTLSCSQTLNHNVMYWYQQKSSQAPKLLFHYYDKDFNNEADTPDNFQSRRPNTSFCFLDIRSPGLGDTAMYLCATSRDSYNQPQHFGDGTRLSIL.

In its sample, this clonotype was seen many times. Relative to the germline gene, one junction end is altered; a read error may explain this. V and J are TRBV20-1 and TRBJ1-1, with D perhaps TRBD1 (5 bases). The CDR3 length is 13 residues. The V gene's germline CDR1 is DFQATT and CDR2 SNEGSKA (reference sequence). The CDR3 sequence is CSASDMTDADAFF. For the CDR3, the DNA is TGCAGTGCTAGCGACATGACAGACGCTGATGCTTTCTTT.

This clonotype occurred many times. The V and J genes are TRBV7-9 and TRBJ1-2; D not resolved. CDR3 length: 14 amino acids. Germline CDR1 and CDR2: SEHNR and FQNEAQ (reference sequence). The germline V and J ends were trimmed by 5 bases and 0 bases, with 10 bases remaining between them. The CDR3 reads CASSPPIANYGYTF. In DNA, the CDR3 is TGTGCCAGCAGCCCTCCGATAGCTAACTATGGCTACACCTTC.

In its sample, this clonotype was seen a few times. The V gene is TRBV7-9, the J gene TRBJ2-5; possibly TRBD1 or TRBD2 for D (5 bases each). Germline V CDR1 and CDR2: SEHNR, FQNEAQ (reference sequence). The CDR3 sequence is 15 residues long. With 5 bases removed from V and 5 bases from J, the gap between germline ends came to 18 bases. In DNA form, the CDR3 reads TGTGCCAGCAGCCAAGATGGGACGGGCTCGGAGACCCAGTACTTC. This encodes CASSQDGTGSETQYF.

At least ten counts were recorded for this clonotype. The chain carries TRBV10-3 and TRBJ1-2; D not certain. V was shortened by 10 bases and J by 6 bases, with 24 bases between the two germline ends. The CDR3 length is 15 residues. From germline, CDR1 is ENHRY and CDR2 SYGVKD. The CDR3 bases are TGTGCCACCCGGTTTTACGGGGTCGAGATAAATGGCTACACCTTC. Residues: CATRFYGVEINGYTF.

This clonotype showed up just a few times. This chain uses TRBV5-1 with TRBJ1-2; TRBD1 aligns across 7 bases. This CDR3 is 14 amino acids long. CDR1 is SGHRS and CDR2 is YFSETQ in the germline V gene. V dropped 5 bases and J dropped 5; count of bases not matched to a gene: 9. The CDR3 loop is CASSLTGVAYGYTF. For the CDR3, the DNA is TGCGCCAGCAGTCTAACAGGGGTGGCGTATGGCTACACCTTC.

A word on this clonotype: This likely comes from a read error, as the CDR3 has no conserved phenylalanine or tryptophan at its end. The limits of the CDR3 on the DNA are not certain, so only TCRdb's listed CDR3 is given. This chain uses TRBV25-1 with TRBJ2-6; whether TRBD1, the table's D call, matches the DNA was not checked. The germline V gene has CDR1 MGHDK and CDR2 SYGVNS. The CDR3 totals 11 residues, both ends included. The CDR3 reads CASREGHGKHT.

CDR3 loop: CASSPDRGLHYGYTF. CDR3 nucleotide sequence: TGTGCCAGCTCCCCCGACCGCGGATTGCACTATGGCTACACCTTC. The chain couples TRBV7-2 to TRBJ1-2; D unclear. With 8 bases removed from V and 3 bases from J, the gap between germline ends came to 19 bases. From germline, CDR1 is SGHTA and CDR2 FQGNSA. The CDR3 is 15 residues long. The whole variable domain, filled in from reference TRBV7-2 and TRBJ1-2, reads GAGVSQSPSNKVTEKGKDVELRCDPISGHTALYWYRQSLGQGLEFLIYFQGNSAPDKSGLPSDRFSAERTGGSVSTLTIQRTQQEDSAVYLCASSPDRGLHYGYTFGSGTRLTVV.

This chain links TRBV29-1 with TRBJ2-7, with 12 positions matching TRBD2. V trimming: 7 bases; J trimming: 3 bases; junction bases outside the gene matches: 4. Per the germline V gene, CDR1 is SQVTM and CDR2 is ANQGSEA. This CDR3 contains 13 residues. The CDR3, as DNA: TGCAGCGCCGGACTAGCGGGAAACTACGAGCAGTACTTC. Translation gives CSAGLAGNYEQYF.

The J gene is TRBJ2-5, the V gene TRBV25-1; D possibly matches TRBD1 or TRBD2 (6 bases each). The CDR3 extends over 16 amino acids. V lost 2 bases, J lost 4 bases, and 17 bases lay in between. Germline V gives CDR1 MGHDK, CDR2 SYGVNS. The CDR3 loop reads CASSEARSGGPETQYF. The DNA for the CDR3 is TGTGCCAGCAGTGAAGCGCGGTCTGGGGGGCCAGAGACCCAGTACTTC. The full variable domain, its missing parts supplied by reference TRBV25-1 and TRBJ2-5, is EADIYQTPRYLVIGTGKKITLECSQTMGHDKMYWYQQDPGMELHLIHYSYGVNSTEKGDLSSESTVSRIRTEHFPLTLESARPSHTSQYLCASSEARSGGPETQYFGPGTRLLVL.

In this sample, this clonotype turned up a few times. The junction shows a germline mismatch at one end, possibly a read error. V usage is TRBV7-2 and J usage is TRBJ2-7; D is unclear. The CDR3 loop spans 15 amino acids. CDR1 is SGHTA, CDR2 FQGNSA, per germline. CDR3 sequence: CASSQAWQNSYEQYF. CDR3 nucleotides: TGCGCCAGCAGCCAAGCATGGCAGAACTCCTACGAGCAGTACTTC.